The rows below give T cell receptor beta chains drawn from one sample of a study of blood T cell repertoires in COVID-19. Some clones are missing from TCRdb's copy, which holds only in-frame ones; the method was immunoSEQ multiplex PCR. The profile shows a few hundred thousand clones, roughly nine tenths of them singletons. Input material: PBMCs or T cells enriched from blood (not recorded which). These receptors came from a woman in her 30s who had recovered from COVID-19. CDR3s include the opening cysteine and the closing phenylalanine or tryptophan. The order of the fields is D gene, J gene, clone size, V gene, CDR3 protein, CDR3 DNA. D genes are given only for firm matches. Rows may omit the clone size; those that give it use once, few, many or a size class.

d_call: .; j_call: TRBJ1-6; clone_size: once; v_call: TRBV28; cdr3_aa: CASSPSPQGGNSPLHF; cdr3_nt: TGTGCCAGCAGTCCCTCACCGCAGGGTGGGAATTCACCCCTCCACTTT
d_call: .; j_call: TRBJ2-3; clone_size: .; v_call: TRBV3-1/TRBV3-2; cdr3_aa: CASSLGPTAEGAVGTDTQYF; cdr3_nt: TGTGCCAGCAGTCTCGGACCTACGGCGGAGGGGGCGGTAGGCACAGATACGCAGTATTTT
d_call: TRBD1; j_call: TRBJ2-7; clone_size: .; v_call: TRBV7-6; cdr3_aa: CASSEPGQGPYEQYF; cdr3_nt: TGTGCCAGCAGCGAACCGGGACAGGGACCCTACGAGCAGTACTTC
d_call: TRBD1; j_call: TRBJ2-2; clone_size: .; v_call: TRBV11-2; cdr3_aa: CASSSGQGAWTGELFF; cdr3_nt: TGTGCCAGCAGCTCGGGACAGGGGGCTTGGACCGGGGAGCTGTTTTTT
d_call: .; j_call: TRBJ2-1; clone_size: .; v_call: TRBV5-8; cdr3_aa: CASSSVGAGEQFF; cdr3_nt: TGTGCCAGCAGCTCCGTTGGTGCGGGTGAGCAGTTCTTC
d_call: TRBD1; j_call: TRBJ2-2; clone_size: .; v_call: TRBV19; cdr3_aa: CASSTRTGQGGELFF; cdr3_nt: TGTGCCAGTAGTACCCGGACAGGGCAGGGCGGGGAGCTGTTTTTT
d_call: .; j_call: TRBJ2-2; clone_size: once; v_call: TRBV2; cdr3_aa: CASSVGSNTGELFF; cdr3_nt: TGTGCCAGCAGTGTGGGCAGTAACACCGGGGAGCTGTTTTTT
d_call: .; j_call: TRBJ1-2; clone_size: once; v_call: TRBV28; cdr3_aa: CASRPSRGDSYGYTF; cdr3_nt: TGTGCCAGCCGCCCTTCCAGGGGAGACTCCTATGGCTACACCTTC
d_call: .; j_call: TRBJ1-5; clone_size: .; v_call: TRBV6-1; cdr3_aa: CASSEGTGFWSNQPQHF; cdr3_nt: TGTGCCAGCAGTGAAGGAACAGGGTTTTGGAGCAATCAGCCCCAGCATTTT
d_call: .; j_call: TRBJ1-1; clone_size: .; v_call: TRBV19; cdr3_aa: CASSTDRRNTEAFF; cdr3_nt: TGTGCCAGTAGTACGGACAGAAGAAACACTGAAGCTTTCTTT
d_call: .; j_call: TRBJ2-7; clone_size: .; v_call: TRBV21-1; cdr3_aa: CASSSALGREGYEQYF; cdr3_nt: TGTGCCAGCAGCAGCGCGTTAGGGAGGGAGGGCTACGAGCAGTACTTC
d_call: TRBD1; j_call: TRBJ1-1; clone_size: once; v_call: TRBV19; cdr3_aa: CASRKIKGARFTEAFF; cdr3_nt: TGTGCCAGTAGGAAAATCAAGGGGGCGCGTTTCACTGAAGCTTTCTTT
d_call: .; j_call: TRBJ1-1; clone_size: .; v_call: TRBV4-1; cdr3_aa: CASSQGDGQMNTEAFF; cdr3_nt: TGCGCCAGCAGCCAAGGGGACGGACAGATGAACACTGAAGCTTTCTTT
d_call: .; j_call: TRBJ2-7; clone_size: .; v_call: TRBV28; cdr3_aa: CASMPGSSYEQYF; cdr3_nt: TGTGCCAGCATGCCCGGGAGCTCCTACGAGCAGTACTTC
d_call: .; j_call: TRBJ2-6; clone_size: .; v_call: TRBV28; cdr3_aa: CASSVAGTPTGANVLTF; cdr3_nt: TGTGCCAGCAGCGTGGCCGGGACTCCGACTGGGGCCAACGTCCTGACTTTC
d_call: .; j_call: TRBJ1-2; clone_size: .; v_call: TRBV2; cdr3_aa: CASRVDFDRNYGYTF; cdr3_nt: TGTGCCAGCAGAGTAGACTTCGACAGGAACTATGGCTACACCTTC
d_call: .; j_call: TRBJ1-1; clone_size: .; v_call: TRBV6-2/TRBV6-3; cdr3_aa: CASSNNGLVTEAFF; cdr3_nt: TGTGCCAGCAGTAATAACGGTCTTGTCACTGAAGCTTTCTTT
d_call: .; j_call: TRBJ1-2; clone_size: .; v_call: TRBV6-5; cdr3_aa: CASSYSMPGRNYGYTF; cdr3_nt: TGTGCCAGCAGTTACTCGATGCCGGGGAGGAACTATGGCTACACCTTC
d_call: TRBD2; j_call: TRBJ2-1; clone_size: once; v_call: TRBV3-1/TRBV3-2; cdr3_aa: CASSQDSGGSSYNEQFF; cdr3_nt: TGTGCCAGCAGCCAAGATAGCGGGGGGAGCTCCTACAATGAGCAGTTCTTC
d_call: .; j_call: TRBJ1-2; clone_size: few; v_call: TRBV2; cdr3_aa: CARTRVLSDYGYTF; cdr3_nt: TGTGCCAGGACTCGGGTCCTCTCGGACTATGGCTACACCTTC
d_call: .; j_call: TRBJ2-1; clone_size: .; v_call: TRBV5-1; cdr3_aa: CASSTQHRPSEQFF; cdr3_nt: TGCGCCAGCAGCACCCAACACCGACCTAGTGAGCAGTTCTTC
d_call: .; j_call: TRBJ2-7; clone_size: .; v_call: TRBV27; cdr3_aa: CASKTQGNEQYF; cdr3_nt: TGTGCCAGCAAGACCCAGGGAAACGAGCAGTACTTC
d_call: TRBD1; j_call: TRBJ2-7; clone_size: .; v_call: TRBV18; cdr3_aa: CASSPKGGQVLYEQYF; cdr3_nt: TGTGCCAGCTCACCGAAAGGGGGACAGGTCCTCTACGAGCAGTACTTC
d_call: .; j_call: TRBJ1-2; clone_size: .; v_call: TRBV19; cdr3_aa: CASSPYAGSLYGYTF; cdr3_nt: TGTGCCAGTAGTCCCTACGCGGGCAGCCTCTATGGCTACACCTTC
d_call: .; j_call: TRBJ2-2; clone_size: .; v_call: TRBV28; cdr3_aa: CASSLQGSWPGELFF; cdr3_nt: TGTGCCAGCAGTTTACAGGGATCGTGGCCCGGGGAGCTGTTTTTT
d_call: TRBD2; j_call: TRBJ2-5; clone_size: .; v_call: TRBV6-6; cdr3_aa: CASSPGLAGDGGETQYF; cdr3_nt: TGTGCCAGCAGTCCGGGACTAGCGGGAGATGGGGGGGAGACCCAGTACTTC
d_call: .; j_call: TRBJ1-1; clone_size: .; v_call: TRBV5-4; cdr3_aa: CASSPKEDTEAFF; cdr3_nt: TGTGCCAGCAGCCCTAAGGAGGACACTGAAGCTTTCTTT
d_call: .; j_call: TRBJ1-2; clone_size: .; v_call: TRBV5-1; cdr3_aa: CASSLGPGHIAEGYTF; cdr3_nt: TGCGCCAGCAGCTTGGGGCCGGGACACATCGCGGAAGGCTACACCTTC
d_call: TRBD2; j_call: TRBJ2-1; clone_size: .; v_call: TRBV9; cdr3_aa: CASSVDPSGRYQFF; cdr3_nt: TGTGCCAGCAGCGTAGATCCTAGCGGGAGATACCAGTTCTTC
d_call: TRBD1; j_call: TRBJ2-2; clone_size: .; v_call: TRBV10-3; cdr3_aa: CAITPDRGHTGELFF; cdr3_nt: TGTGCCATCACCCCCGACAGGGGGCACACCGGGGAGCTGTTTTTT
d_call: TRBD2; j_call: TRBJ2-3; clone_size: .; v_call: TRBV27; cdr3_aa: CASSLYLAGVSTDTQYF; cdr3_nt: TGTGCCAGCAGTTTATACTTAGCGGGAGTGAGCACAGATACGCAGTATTTT
d_call: TRBD1; j_call: TRBJ1-1; clone_size: .; v_call: TRBV28; cdr3_aa: CASSPPRTGRTEAFF; cdr3_nt: TGTGCCAGCAGTCCCCCCCGGACAGGGAGGACTGAAGCTTTCTTT
d_call: .; j_call: TRBJ1-3; clone_size: .; v_call: TRBV21-1; cdr3_aa: CASSNKGQTSGNTIYF; cdr3_nt: TGTGCCAGCAGCAATAAGGGACAAACCTCTGGAAACACCATATATTTT
d_call: .; j_call: TRBJ1-1; clone_size: .; v_call: TRBV12-3/TRBV12-4; cdr3_aa: CASTWGDGTEAFF; cdr3_nt: TGTGCCAGCACCTGGGGGGACGGCACTGAAGCTTTCTTT
d_call: TRBD1; j_call: TRBJ2-7; clone_size: .; v_call: TRBV28; cdr3_aa: CASSHPGQGSYEQYF; cdr3_nt: TGTGCCAGCAGTCACCCGGGACAGGGTTCCTACGAGCAGTACTTC
d_call: .; j_call: TRBJ1-3; clone_size: .; v_call: TRBV7-2; cdr3_aa: CASSLGGGRVGNTIYF; cdr3_nt: TGTGCCAGCAGCTTAGGCGGGGGCAGGGTCGGAAACACCATATATTTT
d_call: .; j_call: TRBJ2-7; clone_size: .; v_call: TRBV5-8; cdr3_aa: CASSRQAGFVQYF; cdr3_nt: TGTGCCAGCAGCCGTCAAGCAGGGTTTGTGCAGTACTTC
d_call: .; j_call: TRBJ2-7; clone_size: .; v_call: TRBV5-6; cdr3_aa: CASSLYRDYEQYF; cdr3_nt: TGTGCCAGCAGCTTGTACAGGGACTACGAGCAGTACTTC
d_call: .; j_call: TRBJ2-5; clone_size: .; v_call: TRBV5-1; cdr3_aa: CASSLVVRVKETQYF; cdr3_nt: TGCGCCAGCAGCTTGGTGGTCCGGGTGAAGGAGACCCAGTACTTC
d_call: TRBD2; j_call: TRBJ2-7; clone_size: many; v_call: TRBV5-4; cdr3_aa: CASHNRTSGKDEQYF; cdr3_nt: TGTGCCAGCCACAACCGGACTAGCGGGAAGGACGAGCAGTACTTC
d_call: TRBD1; j_call: TRBJ1-2; clone_size: .; v_call: TRBV3-1/TRBV3-2; cdr3_aa: CASSQDGQGASYGYTF; cdr3_nt: TGTGCCAGCAGCCAAGACGGACAGGGGGCTTCCTATGGCTACACCTTC
d_call: .; j_call: TRBJ2-2; clone_size: .; v_call: TRBV7-3; cdr3_aa: CASSLGGPRVGGELFF; cdr3_nt: TGTGCCAGCAGCTTAGGAGGCCCTCGGGTGGGCGGGGAGCTGTTTTTT
d_call: .; j_call: TRBJ2-3; clone_size: .; v_call: TRBV9; cdr3_aa: CASSVLGGTDTQYF; cdr3_nt: TGTGCCAGCAGCGTACTGGGAGGAACAGATACGCAGTATTTT
d_call: TRBD2; j_call: TRBJ2-7; clone_size: once; v_call: TRBV7-2; cdr3_aa: CASSSRSSGSPYEQYF; cdr3_nt: TGTGCCAGCAGCTCCCGGAGTAGCGGGAGTCCTTACGAGCAGTACTTC
d_call: .; j_call: TRBJ2-1; clone_size: .; v_call: TRBV24-1; cdr3_aa: CATSDGTGDLSYNEQFF; cdr3_nt: TGTGCCACCAGTGATGGAACAGGCGATCTCTCCTACAATGAGCAGTTCTTC
d_call: .; j_call: TRBJ2-2; clone_size: .; v_call: TRBV15; cdr3_aa: CATSRVLTGELFF; cdr3_nt: TGTGCCACCAGCAGAGTACTCACCGGGGAGCTGTTTTTT
d_call: .; j_call: TRBJ1-2; clone_size: .; v_call: TRBV10-1; cdr3_aa: CASSELRKGVYGYTF; cdr3_nt: TGCGCCAGCAGTGAGCTCCGAAAGGGGGTCTATGGCTACACCTTC
d_call: .; j_call: TRBJ2-6; clone_size: .; v_call: TRBV19; cdr3_aa: CASSIGGGIGANVLTF; cdr3_nt: TGTGCCAGTAGTATAGGTGGAGGGATCGGGGCCAACGTCCTGACTTTC
d_call: TRBD2; j_call: TRBJ2-7; clone_size: .; v_call: TRBV12-3/TRBV12-4; cdr3_aa: CASSLLAGVEQYF; cdr3_nt: TGTGCCAGCAGCCTACTAGCGGGGGTCGAGCAGTACTTC